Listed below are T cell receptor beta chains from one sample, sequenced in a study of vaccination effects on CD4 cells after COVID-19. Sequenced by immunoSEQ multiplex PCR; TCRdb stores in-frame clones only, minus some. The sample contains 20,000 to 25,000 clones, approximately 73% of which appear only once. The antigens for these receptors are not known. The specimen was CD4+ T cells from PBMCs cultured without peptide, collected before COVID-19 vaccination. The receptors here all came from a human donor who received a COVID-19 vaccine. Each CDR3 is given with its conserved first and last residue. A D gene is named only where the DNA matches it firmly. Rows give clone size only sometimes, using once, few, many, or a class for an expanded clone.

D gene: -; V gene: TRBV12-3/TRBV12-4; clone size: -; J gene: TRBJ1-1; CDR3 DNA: TGTGCCAGCAGGCCGAGCAGAGCTGAAGCTTTCTTT; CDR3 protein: CASRPSRAEAFF
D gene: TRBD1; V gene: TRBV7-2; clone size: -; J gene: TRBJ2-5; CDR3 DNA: TGTGCCAGCAGCGAAGGACCACAGGGGTTAAAGACCCAGTACTTC; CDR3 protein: CASSEGPQGLKTQYF
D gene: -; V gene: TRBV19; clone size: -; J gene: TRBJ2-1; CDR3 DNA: TGTGCCAGTACTTCCCTAGGGCGGCAGGGAAAGCTCGATGAGCAGTTCTTC; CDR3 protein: CASTSLGRQGKLDEQFF
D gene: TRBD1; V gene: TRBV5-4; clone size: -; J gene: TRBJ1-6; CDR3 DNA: TGTGCCAGCAGCTCGGGACAGAGGAATAATTCACCCCTCCACTTT; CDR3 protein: CASSSGQRNNSPLHF
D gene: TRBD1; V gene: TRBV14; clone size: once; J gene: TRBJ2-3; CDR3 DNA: TGTGCCAGCAGCCAAGACGGACAGGGACTGTTGCCGCAGTATTTT; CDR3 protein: CASSQDGQGLLPQYF
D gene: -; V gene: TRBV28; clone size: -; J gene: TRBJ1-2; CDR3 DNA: TGTGCCAGCAGTTTTCAGGGATCTGGCTACACCTTC; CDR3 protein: CASSFQGSGYTF
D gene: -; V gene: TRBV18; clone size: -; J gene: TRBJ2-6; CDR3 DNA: TGTGCCAGCTCACCACTGGGTAATGGGGCCAACGTCCTGACTTTC; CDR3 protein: CASSPLGNGANVLTF
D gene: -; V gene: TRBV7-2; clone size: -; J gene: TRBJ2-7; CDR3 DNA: TGTGCCAGCAGCCCACGGACAGTTGGGGAGCAGTACTTC; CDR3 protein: CASSPRTVGEQYF
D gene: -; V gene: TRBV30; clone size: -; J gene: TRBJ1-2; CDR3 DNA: TGTGCCTGGACAGGGAGTCCAGTAGGGGATGGCTACACCTTC; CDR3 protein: CAWTGSPVGDGYTF
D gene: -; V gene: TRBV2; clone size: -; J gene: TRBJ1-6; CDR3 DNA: TGTGCCAGCAGTGATAGCGGCAAAATCCTCCACTTT; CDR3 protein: CASSDSGKILHF
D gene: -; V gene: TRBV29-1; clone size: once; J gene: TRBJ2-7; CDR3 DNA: TGCAGCGTTTGGGCCGCTGGCCCCTACGAGCAGTACTTC; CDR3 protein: CSVWAAGPYEQYF
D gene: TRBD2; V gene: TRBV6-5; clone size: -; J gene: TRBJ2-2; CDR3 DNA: TGTGCCAGCAGGAGCGGGGGGCGGTCCGGGGAGCTGTTTTTT; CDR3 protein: CASRSGGRSGELFF
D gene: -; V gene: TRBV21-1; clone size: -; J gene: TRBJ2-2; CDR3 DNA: TGTGCCAGCAGCAAAAGACGCACTAGCGGGACCGGGGAGCTGTTTTTT; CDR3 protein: CASSKRRTSGTGELFF
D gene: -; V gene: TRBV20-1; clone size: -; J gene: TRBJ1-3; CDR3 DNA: TGCAGTGCTAGTAGGCCCAGGGTAACGGGAGGAAACACCATATATTTT; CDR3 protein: CSASRPRVTGGNTIYF
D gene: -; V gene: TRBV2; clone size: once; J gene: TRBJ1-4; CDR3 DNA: TGTGCCACCAAAGGGGAGGGGGAAAAACTGTTTTTT; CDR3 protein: CATKGEGEKLFF
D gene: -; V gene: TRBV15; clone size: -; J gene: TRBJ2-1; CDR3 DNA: TGTGCCACCGGCAGAGAAGTCATCACCGACGACAATGAGCAGTTCTTC; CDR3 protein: CATGREVITDDNEQFF
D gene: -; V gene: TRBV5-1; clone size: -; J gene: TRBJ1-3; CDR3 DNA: TGCGCCAGCAGCTCCGTTCAGGGTGGCTCTGGAAACACCATATATTTT; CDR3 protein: CASSSVQGGSGNTIYF